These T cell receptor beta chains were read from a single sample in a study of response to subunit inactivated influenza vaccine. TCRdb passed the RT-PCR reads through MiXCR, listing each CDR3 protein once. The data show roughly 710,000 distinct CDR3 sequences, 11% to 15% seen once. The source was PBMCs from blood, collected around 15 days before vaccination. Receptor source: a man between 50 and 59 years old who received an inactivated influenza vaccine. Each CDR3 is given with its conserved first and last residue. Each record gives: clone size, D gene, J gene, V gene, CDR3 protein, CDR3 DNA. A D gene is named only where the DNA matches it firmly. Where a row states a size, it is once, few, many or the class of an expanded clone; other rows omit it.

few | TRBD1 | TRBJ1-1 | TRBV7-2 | CASSLERGGATEAFF | TGTGCCAGCAGCTTAGAAAGAGGGGGCGCGACTGAAGCTTTCTTT
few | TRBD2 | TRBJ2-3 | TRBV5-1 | CASTSGGTTSTDTQYF | TGCGCCAGCACTAGCGGGGGGACAACTAGCACAGATACGCAGTATTTT
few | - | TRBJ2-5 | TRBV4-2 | CASSQGHDGETQYF | TGTGCCAGCAGCCAAGGTCATGACGGGGAGACCCAGTACTTC
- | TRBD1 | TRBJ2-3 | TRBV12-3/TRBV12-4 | CASSLDGQVGTDTQYF | TGTGCCAGCAGTTTGGATGGACAGGTGGGCACAGATACGCAGTATTTT
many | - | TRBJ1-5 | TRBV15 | CATSGGKNQPQHF | TGTGCCACCAGCGGGGGAAAGAATCAGCCCCAGCATTTT
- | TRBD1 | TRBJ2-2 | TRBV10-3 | CAISRDRAAGELFF | TGTGCCATCAGCCGGGACAGAGCGGCCGGGGAGCTGTTTTTT
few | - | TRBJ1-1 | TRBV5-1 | CASSPQYKGVGAFF | TGCGCCAGCAGCCCGCAATACAAAGGGGTCGGGGCTTTCTTT
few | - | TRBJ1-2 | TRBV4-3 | CASSQWPGTNYGYTF | TGCGCCAGCAGCCAATGGCCGGGGACTAACTATGGCTACACCTTC
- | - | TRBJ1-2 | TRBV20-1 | CSASPPAYYGYTF | TGCAGTGCTAGCCCGCCAGCTTACTATGGCTACACCTTC
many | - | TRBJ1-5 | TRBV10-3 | CAISESERDQPQHF | TGTGCCATCAGTGAGTCGGAAAGAGATCAGCCCCAGCATTTT
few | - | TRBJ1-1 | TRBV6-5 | CASSFGHRNTEAFF | TGTGCCAGCAGTTTTGGGCATCGGAACACTGAAGCTTTCTTT
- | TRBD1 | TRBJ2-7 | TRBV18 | CASSPTGTGGSKQYF | TGTGCCAGCTCCCCTACCGGGACAGGGGGCAGTAAGCAGTACTTC
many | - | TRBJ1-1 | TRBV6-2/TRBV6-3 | CASSYAVTEAFF | TGTGCCAGCAGTTACGCGGTAACTGAAGCTTTCTTT
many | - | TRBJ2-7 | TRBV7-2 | CASSLEGRGYEQYF | TGTGCCAGCAGCTTAGAGGGGAGAGGCTACGAGCAGTACTTC
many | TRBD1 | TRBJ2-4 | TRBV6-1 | CASSHDRGIAKNIQYF | TGTGCCAGCAGTCATGACAGGGGGATAGCCAAAAACATTCAGTACTTC
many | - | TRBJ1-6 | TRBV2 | CASRGQNNSPLHF | TGTGCCAGCAGGGGACAAAATAATTCACCCCTCCACTTT
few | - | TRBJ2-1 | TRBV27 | CASTKLPYNEQFF | TGTGCCAGCACGAAGCTCCCCTACAATGAGCAGTTCTTC
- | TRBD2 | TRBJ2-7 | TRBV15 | CATSGTSGIHEQYF | TGTGCCACCAGCGGGACTAGCGGCATCCACGAGCAGTACTTC
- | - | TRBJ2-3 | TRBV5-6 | CASSWTVPSTDTQYF | TGTGCCAGCAGCTGGACAGTGCCTAGCACAGATACGCAGTATTTT
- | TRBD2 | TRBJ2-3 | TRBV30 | CASTTGGPDTQYF | TGTGCATCTACGACGGGAGGCCCAGATACGCAGTATTTT
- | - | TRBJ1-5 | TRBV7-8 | CASSNYWQNSNQPQHF | TGTGCCAGCAGCAATTACTGGCAGAATAGCAATCAGCCCCAGCATTTT
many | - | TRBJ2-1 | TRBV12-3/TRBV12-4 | CASSLGSEQFF | TGTGCCAGCAGCTTAGGAAGTGAGCAGTTCTTC
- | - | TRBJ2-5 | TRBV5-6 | CASSLGTGIYTQETQYF | TGTGCCAGCAGCTTGGGCACAGGGATCTATACTCAAGAGACCCAGTACTTC
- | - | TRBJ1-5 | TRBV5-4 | CASSLEAEQPQHF | TGTGCCAGCAGCTTGGAGGCTGAACAGCCCCAGCATTTT
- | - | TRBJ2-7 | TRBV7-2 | CASSLAGTVPDYEQYF | TGTGCCAGCAGCTTGGCGGGGACAGTCCCGGACTACGAGCAGTACTTC
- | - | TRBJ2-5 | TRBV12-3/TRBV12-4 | CASSRDSEGETQYF | TGTGCCAGCAGCCGTGACAGTGAAGGGGAGACCCAGTACTTC
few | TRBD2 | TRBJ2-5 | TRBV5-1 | CASSLRAGGPGQETQYF | TGCGCCAGCAGCTTGCGAGCGGGGGGGCCGGGGCAAGAGACCCAGTACTTC
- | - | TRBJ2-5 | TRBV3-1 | CASSQYGTGETQYF | TGTGCCAGCAGCCAATACGGGACGGGTGAGACCCAGTACTTC
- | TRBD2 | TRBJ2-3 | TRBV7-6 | CASSPMGLEIGDTQYF | TGTGCCAGCAGCCCCATGGGACTAGAGATAGGTGATACGCAGTATTTT
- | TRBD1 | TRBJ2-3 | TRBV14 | CASSLYRDRISDTQYF | TGTGCCAGCAGTCTTTACCGGGACAGGATTTCAGATACGCAGTATTTT
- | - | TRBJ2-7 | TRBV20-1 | CSARDLDTFSYEQYF | TGCAGTGCTAGAGATTTGGACACCTTCTCCTACGAGCAGTACTTC
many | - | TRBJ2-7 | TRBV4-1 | CASSQDPPGRTYEQYF | TGCGCCAGCAGCCAAGATCCACCGGGACGGACCTACGAGCAGTACTTC
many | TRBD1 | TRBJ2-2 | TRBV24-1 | CATSNSWTGYTGELFF | TGTGCCACCAGTAATTCCTGGACAGGGTACACCGGGGAGCTGTTTTTT
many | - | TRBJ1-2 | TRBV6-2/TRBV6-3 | CASSYSRPDHNYGYTF | TGTGCCAGCAGTTACTCGCGACCGGACCATAACTATGGCTACACCTTC
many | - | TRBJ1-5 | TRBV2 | CASSNRVNQPQHF | TGTGCCAGCAGTAACAGGGTCAATCAGCCCCAGCATTTT
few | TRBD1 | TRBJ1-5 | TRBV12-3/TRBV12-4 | CASRKEWTGVGQPQHF | TGTGCCAGCAGAAAGGAATGGACAGGGGTAGGTCAGCCCCAGCATTTT
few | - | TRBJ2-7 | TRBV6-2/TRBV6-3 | CASSYSIEGNEQYF | TGTGCCAGCAGTTACTCCATTGAAGGAAACGAGCAGTACTTC
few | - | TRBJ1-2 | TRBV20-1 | CSASGTPTHYGYTF | TGCAGTGCTTCCGGGACACCGACCCACTATGGCTACACCTTC
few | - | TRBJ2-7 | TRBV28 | CATLEQVYYEQYF | TGTGCCACCTTGGAGCAGGTCTACTACGAGCAGTACTTC
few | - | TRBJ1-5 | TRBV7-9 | CASSQTGNLGQPQHF | TGTGCCAGCAGCCAAACAGGGAATCTTGGTCAGCCCCAGCATTTT
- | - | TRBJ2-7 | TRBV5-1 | CASSLPGSVHEQYF | TGCGCCAGCAGCTTGCCAGGGTCAGTCCACGAGCAGTACTTC
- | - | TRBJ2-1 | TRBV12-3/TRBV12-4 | CASSSRGYEQFF | TGTGCCAGCAGCTCTAGGGGTTATGAGCAGTTCTTC
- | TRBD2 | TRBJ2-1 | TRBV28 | CASSFLGTRAREQFF | TGTGCCAGCAGTTTCTTGGGGACTAGGGCCCGTGAGCAGTTCTTC
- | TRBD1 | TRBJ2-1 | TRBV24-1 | CATSDLGTGVRNEQFF | TGTGCCACCAGTGATTTAGGGACAGGGGTGAGGAATGAGCAGTTCTTC
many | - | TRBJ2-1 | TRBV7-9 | CASSSVRGEQFF | TGTGCCAGCAGTTCAGTAAGAGGGGAGCAGTTCTTC
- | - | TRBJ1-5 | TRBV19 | CASSPQSSNQPQHF | TGTGCCAGTAGTCCCCAAAGTAGCAATCAGCCCCAGCATTTT
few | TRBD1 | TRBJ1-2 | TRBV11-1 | CASSPIPGQGWLANYGYTF | TGTGCCAGCAGCCCTATCCCGGGACAGGGTTGGCTTGCTAACTATGGCTACACCTTC
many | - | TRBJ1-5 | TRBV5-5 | CASSWGGGLNQPQHF | TGTGCCAGCAGCTGGGGCGGGGGGTTGAATCAGCCCCAGCATTTT
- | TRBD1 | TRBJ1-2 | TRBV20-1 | CSATQGVNYGYTF | TGCAGTGCTACGCAGGGGGTTAACTATGGCTACACCTTC
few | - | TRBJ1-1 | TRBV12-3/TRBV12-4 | CASSPPVGEAFF | TGTGCCAGCAGCCCACCGGTCGGCGAAGCTTTCTTT
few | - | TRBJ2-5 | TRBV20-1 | CSSFATGEETQYF | TGCAGTTCTTTCGCGACCGGGGAAGAGACCCAGTACTTC
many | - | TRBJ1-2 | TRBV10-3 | CAISSGTEDGYTF | TGTGCCATCAGCTCCGGGACCGAAGATGGCTACACCTTC
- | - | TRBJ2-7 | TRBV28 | CASSDEDQYF | TGTGCCAGCAGTGACGAGGATCAGTACTTC
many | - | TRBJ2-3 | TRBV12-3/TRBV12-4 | CASSPHGQRTDTQYF | TGTGCCAGCAGTCCCCACGGACAGCGCACAGATACGCAGTATTTT